The clone carrying this T cell receptor beta chain was found a few times. A read error may produce the germline difference seen at one junction end. The authors ran a second PCR of roughly 6 to 12 cycles using a sample-barcoded 5' primer and a J-beta primer mix. TCRdb independently ran MiXCR on the 5' RACE reads; one entry per CDR3 protein. The table shows roughly 800,000 distinct CDR3 sequences, with around a quarter occurring only once. This sample was included in a study of blood T cells in healthy people across ages. CDR1 and CDR2 (germline): LNHDA, SQIVND (reference sequence). The CDR3 runs to 13 residues. The same data also went into a second study, on T cells of mothers and their children.

The sequencing sample was made of blood. This clonotype was sampled from a boy younger than 18 in good health. The rearrangement uses TRBV19 and TRBJ2-3, with D perhaps assigned TRBD1 or TRBD2 (5 bases each). The CDR3 DNA is TGTGACAGTAGTGGGGACGGCACAGATACGCAGTATTTT. Translation gives CDSSGDGTDTQYF.